The entry below describes one T cell receptor (beta chain). It was with a sample-barcoded 5' primer and a J-beta primer mix that a second PCR of roughly 7 to 12 cycles was run. TCRdb fed the 5' RACE reads into MiXCR, producing one record per CDR3 protein. The table has hundreds of thousands of distinct CDR3 sequences, around a quarter seen once. This record belongs to a study of blood T cells in healthy people across ages. The trim removed 4 bases at V and 2 bases at J, leaving 5 bases unmatched. Germline V lookup: CDR1 ENHRY, CDR2 SYGVKD. The CDR3 contains 14 residues. The same sample was also used in a study of T cells of mothers and their children.

The chain uses TRBV10-3 and TRBJ2-7; the match to TRBD1 covers 7 bases. This sequence was found in a boy younger than 18 in good health. The sequenced sample was blood. This CDR3 reads CAISVGTETYEQYF. The CDR3 nucleotides read TGTGCCATCAGTGTCGGGACAGAAACCTACGAGCAGTACTTC.